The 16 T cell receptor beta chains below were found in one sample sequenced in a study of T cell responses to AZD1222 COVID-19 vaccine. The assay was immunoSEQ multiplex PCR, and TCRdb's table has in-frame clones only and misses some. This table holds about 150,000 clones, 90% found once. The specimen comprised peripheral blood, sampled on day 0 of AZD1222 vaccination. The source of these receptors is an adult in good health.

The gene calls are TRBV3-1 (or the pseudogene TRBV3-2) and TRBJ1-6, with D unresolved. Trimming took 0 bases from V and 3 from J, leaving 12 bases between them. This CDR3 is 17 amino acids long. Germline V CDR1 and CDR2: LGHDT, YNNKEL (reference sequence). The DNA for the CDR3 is TGTGCCAGCAGCCAAGATCAGGCAGCCCACTATAATTCACCCCTCCACTTT. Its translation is CASSQDQAAHYNSPLHF.

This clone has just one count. CDR3 sequence reads: CASSYFIGQGVNYGYTF. The CDR3 region has the DNA TGTGCCAGCAGTTACTTCATAGGACAGGGAGTCAACTATGGCTACACCTTC. The chain has TRBV6-2 or TRBV6-3 and TRBJ1-2, with 8 bases lining up with TRBD1. Looked up from germline, CDR1 is MNHEY and CDR2 is SVGEGT. The CDR3 has 17 residues. Trimming removed 1 base from V and 2 bases from J; junction bases left unmatched: 9.

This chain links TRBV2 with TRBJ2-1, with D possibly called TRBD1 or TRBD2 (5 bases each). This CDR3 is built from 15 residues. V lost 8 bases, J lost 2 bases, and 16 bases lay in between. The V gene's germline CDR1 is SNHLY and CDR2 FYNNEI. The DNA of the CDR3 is TGTGCCAGCGCTCCGGGACGCGATGCCTACAATGAGCAGTTCTTC. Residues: CASAPGRDAYNEQFF.

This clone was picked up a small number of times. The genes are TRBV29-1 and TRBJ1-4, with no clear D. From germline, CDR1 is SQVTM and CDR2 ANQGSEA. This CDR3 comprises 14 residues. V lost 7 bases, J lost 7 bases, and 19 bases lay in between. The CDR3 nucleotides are TGCAGCGGCTTCATACCCACCCTAGGTGAAAAACTGTTTTTT. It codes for CSGFIPTLGEKLFF. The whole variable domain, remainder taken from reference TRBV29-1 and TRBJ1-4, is SAVISQKPSRDICQRGTSLTIQCQVDSQVTMMFWYRQQPGQSLTLIATANQGSEATYESGFVIDKFPISRPNLTFSTLTVSNMSPEDSSIYLCSGFIPTLGEKLFFGSGTQLSVL.

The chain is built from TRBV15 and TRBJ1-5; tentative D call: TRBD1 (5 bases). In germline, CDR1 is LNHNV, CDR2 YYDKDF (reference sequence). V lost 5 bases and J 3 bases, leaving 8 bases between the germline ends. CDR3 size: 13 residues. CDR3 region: CATSRQLNQPQHF. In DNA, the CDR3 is TGTGCCACCAGCCGACAGCTCAATCAGCCCCAGCATTTT.

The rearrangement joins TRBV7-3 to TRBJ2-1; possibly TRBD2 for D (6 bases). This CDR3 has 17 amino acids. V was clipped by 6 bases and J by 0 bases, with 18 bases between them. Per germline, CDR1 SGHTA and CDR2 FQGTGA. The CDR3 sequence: CASSLGGPPSSYNEQFF. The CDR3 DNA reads TGTGCCAGCAGTCTAGGAGGGCCCCCTAGCTCCTACAATGAGCAGTTCTTC.

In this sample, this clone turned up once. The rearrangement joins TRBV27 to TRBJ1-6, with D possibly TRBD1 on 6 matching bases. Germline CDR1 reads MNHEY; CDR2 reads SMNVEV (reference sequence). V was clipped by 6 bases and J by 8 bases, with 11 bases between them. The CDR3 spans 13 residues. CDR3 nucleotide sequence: TGTGCCAGCAGAGGGGGGAGTCATTCACCCCTCCACTTT. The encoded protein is CASRGGSHSPLHF.

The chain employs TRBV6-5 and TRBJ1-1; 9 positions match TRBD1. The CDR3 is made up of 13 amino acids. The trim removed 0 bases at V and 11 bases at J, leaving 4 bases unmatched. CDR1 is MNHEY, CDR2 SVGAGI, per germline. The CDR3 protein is CASSYSDRGLAFF. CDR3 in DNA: TGTGCCAGCAGTTACTCGGACAGGGGACTTGCTTTCTTT.

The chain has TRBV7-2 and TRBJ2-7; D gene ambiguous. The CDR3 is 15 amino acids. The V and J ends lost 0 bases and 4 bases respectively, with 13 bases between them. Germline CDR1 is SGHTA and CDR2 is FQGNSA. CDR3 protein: CASSLAGAPLYEQYF. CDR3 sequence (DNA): TGTGCCAGCAGCTTAGCAGGAGCCCCCCTTTACGAGCAGTACTTC.

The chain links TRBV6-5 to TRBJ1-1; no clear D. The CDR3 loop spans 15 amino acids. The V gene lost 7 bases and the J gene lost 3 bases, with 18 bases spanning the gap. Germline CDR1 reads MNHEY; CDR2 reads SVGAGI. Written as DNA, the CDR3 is TGTGCCAGCAACCTCGACCTTGACGCCTACACTGAAGCTTTCTTT. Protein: CASNLDLDAYTEAFF.

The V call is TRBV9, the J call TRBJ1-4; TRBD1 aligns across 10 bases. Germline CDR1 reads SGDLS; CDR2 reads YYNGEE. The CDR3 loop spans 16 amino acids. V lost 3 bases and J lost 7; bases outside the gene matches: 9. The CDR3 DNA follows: TGTGCCAGCAGCGCCCGACAGGGGGCGCCTCCTGAAAAACTGTTTTTT. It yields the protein CASSARQGAPPEKLFF.

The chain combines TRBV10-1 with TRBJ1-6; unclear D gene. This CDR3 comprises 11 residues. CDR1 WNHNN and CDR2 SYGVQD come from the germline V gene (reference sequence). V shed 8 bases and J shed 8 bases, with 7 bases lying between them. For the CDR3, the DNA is TGCGCCAGCGCGTTTGATTCACCCCTCCACTTT. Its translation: CASAFDSPLHF.

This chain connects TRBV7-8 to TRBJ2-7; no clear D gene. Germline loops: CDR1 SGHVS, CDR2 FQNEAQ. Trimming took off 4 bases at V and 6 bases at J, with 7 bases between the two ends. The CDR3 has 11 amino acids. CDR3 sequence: CASSSPPEQYF. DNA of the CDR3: TGTGCCAGCAGCTCACCTCCCGAGCAGTACTTC.

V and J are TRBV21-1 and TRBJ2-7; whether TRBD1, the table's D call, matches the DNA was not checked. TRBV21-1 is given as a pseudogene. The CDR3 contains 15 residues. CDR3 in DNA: TGTGCCAGCAGCAATTATCGGGACAGGGGAGGCGAGCAGTACTTC. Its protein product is CASSNYRDRGGEQYF.

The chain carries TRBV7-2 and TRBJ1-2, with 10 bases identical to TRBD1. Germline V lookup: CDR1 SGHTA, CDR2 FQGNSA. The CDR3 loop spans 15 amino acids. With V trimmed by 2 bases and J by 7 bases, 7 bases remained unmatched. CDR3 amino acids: CASSLRRQGAGGYTF. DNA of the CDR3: TGTGCCAGCAGCTTAAGACGACAGGGGGCCGGTGGCTACACCTTC.

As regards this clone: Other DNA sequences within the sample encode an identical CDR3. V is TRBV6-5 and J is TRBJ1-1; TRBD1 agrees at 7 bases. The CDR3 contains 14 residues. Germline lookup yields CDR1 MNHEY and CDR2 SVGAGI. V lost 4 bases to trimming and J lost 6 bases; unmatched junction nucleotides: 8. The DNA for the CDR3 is TGTGCCAGCAGTTCGCAGACAGGGAGGGCTGAAGCTTTCTTT. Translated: CASSSQTGRAEAFF.